There are a few counts of the clone carrying this T cell receptor beta chain. This specimen comes from a study of blood T cells in healthy people across ages. Germline trimming cut 0 bases from V and 4 bases from J; bases unmatched to any gene: 10. The germline V gene encodes CDR1 MGHRA and CDR2 YSYEKL. The CDR3 contains 18 residues. A second about 6 to 12 cycle PCR used barcoded and J-beta primers. TCRdb itself ran the 5' RACE reads through MiXCR, one entry per CDR3 protein. The sample lists 600,000 to 850,000 distinct CDR3 sequences, roughly 25% occurring once. This same sample was also part of a study on T cells of mothers and their children.

This TCR was recovered from a boy under 18 in good health. The material sequenced was blood. The rearrangement links TRBV4-1 to TRBJ2-2; 8 positions match TRBD2. CDR3 DNA: TGCGCCAGCAGCCAAGATGACGACGGGAGGGATCGCACCGGGGAGCTGTTTTTT. This translates into CASSQDDDGRDRTGELFF.